This note documents a single T cell receptor beta chain sequence. Method: immunoSEQ multiplex PCR; TCRdb's copy keeps in-frame clones and lacks some. The sample includes some 150,000 clones, roughly 88% of them seen just once. The germline V gene has CDR1 SGHRS and CDR2 YFSETQ. The V segment lost 4 bases and the J segment 5 bases; nucleotides outside the gene matches: 7. This CDR3 region has 15 residues. This sample is drawn from a study of blood T cell repertoires in COVID-19. Overall study: Specimens from acute and convalescent COVID-19 originated in the United States, Italy and Spain.

Sequencing was carried out using peripheral blood. The sequence was collected from a woman aged 45-65 years in a cohort sampled during active or convalescent COVID-19. The rearrangement uses TRBV5-1 and TRBJ2-5; TRBD2 matches 11 bases. CDR3 loop: CASSVSGGAGETQYF. DNA of the CDR3: TGCGCCAGCAGCGTTAGCGGGGGGGCAGGCGAGACCCAGTACTTC.